A selection of T cell receptor beta chains follows, all from one sample in a study of T cell changes during pregnancy in multiple sclerosis. Clones were read by immunoSEQ multiplex PCR, and TCRdb kept only the in-frame ones, dropping some. The repertoire holds under 75,000 clones, with approximately 93% as singletons. The sequenced sample was CD8+ T cells from peripheral blood mononuclear cells, obtained in the second trimester of pregnancy. These TCRs come from a female donor with multiple sclerosis, enrolled in a pregnancy study. Each CDR3 is given without its conserved first and last residue. The order of the fields is D gene, V gene, J gene, CDR3 protein. The D gene is left open where the match is weak.

NA	TRBV19	TRBJ1-2	ASRTDYGYT
NA	TRBV27	TRBJ2-7	ASSLIGGHEQY
TRBD2	TRBV10-3	TRBJ2-5	AISATSGLAGREGTQY
NA	TRBV28	TRBJ1-1	ASISPGGPARGVNTEAF
NA	TRBV19	TRBJ1-2	ASSITSLTDGYT
TRBD2	TRBV4-1	TRBJ2-7	ASSQEGGLEGYEQY
NA	TRBV7-3	TRBJ2-2	ASSLITSPPGELF
TRBD1	TRBV19	TRBJ1-1	ASSSGQGFTEAF
TRBD1	TRBV19	TRBJ1-1	ASSEGQGSTEAF
TRBD2	TRBV4-1	TRBJ2-2	ASSHLGLANTGELF
TRBD2	TRBV5-4	TRBJ2-1	ASSFKREVYNEQF
NA	TRBV29-1	TRBJ1-2	SVDNPGANYGYT
NA	TRBV9	TRBJ1-5	ASSSRGGARSNQPQH
TRBD1	TRBV29-1	TRBJ1-1	SVEEQGIEAF
NA	TRBV2	TRBJ1-1	ASSDYTEAF
NA	TRBV7-9	TRBJ2-1	ASSSPGINEQF
NA	TRBV5-6	TRBJ1-1	ASSSGPGGGREAF
TRBD2	TRBV5-1	TRBJ2-5	ASTLRGGQETQY
NA	TRBV19	TRBJ1-5	ASSMDNYSNQPQH